The entry below describes one TCR beta chain. CDR3 length: 16 amino acids. Trimming removed 4 bases at V and 2 bases at J, with 18 bases between. Looked up from germline, CDR1 is SGHDN and CDR2 is FVKESK. Method: immunoSEQ multiplex PCR; TCRdb's copy keeps in-frame clones and lacks some. The sample lists about 770,000 clones, around 77% seen once, with approximately 1.7% in the top ten. This record comes from a study of shared clonotypes between healthy human individuals. This TCR derives from a woman aged 25 to 39 in good health. What was sequenced was memory CD4+ T cells sorted from blood. Subset of the sample: CD45RA-negative fraction. V and J are TRBV14 and TRBJ2-7; tentatively, D is TRBD2 (6 bases). CDR3 sequence: CASSPLPGLGAYEQYF. The CDR3 DNA reads as TGTGCCAGCAGCCCTTTACCGGGACTGGGGGCCTACGAGCAGTACTTC.